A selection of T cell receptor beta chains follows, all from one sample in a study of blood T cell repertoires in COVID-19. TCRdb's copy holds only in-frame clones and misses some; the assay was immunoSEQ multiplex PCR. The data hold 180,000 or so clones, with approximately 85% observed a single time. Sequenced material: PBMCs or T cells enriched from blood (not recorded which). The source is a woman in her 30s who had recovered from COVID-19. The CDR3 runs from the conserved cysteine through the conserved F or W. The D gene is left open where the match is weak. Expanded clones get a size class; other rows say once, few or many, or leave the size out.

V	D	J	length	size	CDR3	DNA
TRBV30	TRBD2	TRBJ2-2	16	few	CAWISFASGSSGELFF	TGTGCCTGGATCTCATTCGCGAGCGGGAGCAGCGGGGAGCTGTTTTTT
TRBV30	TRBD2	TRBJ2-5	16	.	CAWRNRLAGDQETQYF	TGTGCCTGGCGAAATCGACTAGCGGGCGACCAAGAGACCCAGTACTTC
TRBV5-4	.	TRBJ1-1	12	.	CASSRGNTEAFF	TGTGCCAGCAGCCGCGGGAACACTGAAGCTTTCTTT
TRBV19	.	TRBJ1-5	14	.	CASNAGVGNQPQHF	TGTGCCAGTAATGCAGGCGTGGGTAATCAGCCCCAGCATTTT
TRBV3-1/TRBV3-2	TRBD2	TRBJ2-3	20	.	CASSQGPGTGGSIFTDTQYF	TGTGCCAGCAGCCAAGGGCCTGGAACGGGAGGGTCTATTTTCACAGATACGCAGTATTTT
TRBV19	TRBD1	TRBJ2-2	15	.	CATIQGVANTGELFF	TGTGCCACAATACAGGGGGTTGCGAACACCGGGGAGCTGTTTTTT
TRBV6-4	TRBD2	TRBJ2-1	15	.	CASSDSPSGYNEQFF	TGTGCCAGCAGTGACTCTCCTAGCGGCTACAATGAGCAGTTCTTC
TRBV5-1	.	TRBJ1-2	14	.	CASSLARGVDGYTF	TGCGCCAGCAGCTTGGCTCGGGGTGTCGATGGCTACACCTTC
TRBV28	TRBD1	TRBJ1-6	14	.	CASSSGQDNSPLHF	TGTGCCAGCAGTTCGGGACAGGATAATTCACCCCTCCACTTT
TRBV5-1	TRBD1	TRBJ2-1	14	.	CASSKDRVPNEQFF	TGCGCCAGCAGCAAAGACAGGGTCCCCAATGAGCAGTTCTTC
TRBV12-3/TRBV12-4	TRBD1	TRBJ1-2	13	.	CASSRDRGRGYTF	TGTGCCAGCAGTCGGGACAGGGGCCGTGGCTACACCTTC
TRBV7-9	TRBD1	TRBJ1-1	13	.	CASRAETGGEAFF	TGTGCCAGCAGGGCCGAGACAGGGGGTGAAGCTTTCTTT
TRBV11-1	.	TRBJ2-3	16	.	CASSFLVDASTDTQYF	TGTGCCAGCAGCTTTCTAGTAGATGCTAGCACAGATACGCAGTATTTT
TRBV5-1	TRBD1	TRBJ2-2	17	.	CASSLGMTGSRTGELFF	TGCGCCAGCAGCTTGGGGATGACAGGGTCGCGCACCGGGGAGCTGTTTTTT
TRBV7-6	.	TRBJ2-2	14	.	CASSFRGSTGELFF	TGTGCCAGTAGCTTTAGGGGAAGCACCGGGGAGCTGTTTTTT
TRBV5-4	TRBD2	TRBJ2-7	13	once	CASSGGGGYEQYF	TGTGCCAGCAGCGGCGGGGGGGGATACGAGCAGTACTTC
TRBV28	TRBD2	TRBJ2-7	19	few	CASSFLGLAGGGSSYEQYF	TGTGCCAGCAGTTTTTTAGGACTAGCGGGAGGCGGCAGCTCCTACGAGCAGTACTTC
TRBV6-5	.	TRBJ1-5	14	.	CASSPDTSNQPQHF	TGTGCCAGCAGTCCAGACACCAGCAATCAGCCCCAGCATTTT
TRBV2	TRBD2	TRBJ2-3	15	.	CAGGDRTSGSDTQYF	TGTGCCGGGGGAGACAGGACTAGCGGGTCTGATACGCAGTATTTT
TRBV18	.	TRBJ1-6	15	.	CASSAGTTNNSPLHF	TGTGCCAGCTCAGCAGGGACAACTAATAATTCACCCCTCCACTTT
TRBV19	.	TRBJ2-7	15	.	CASSIGQGNSYEQYF	TGTGCCAGTAGTATAGGCCAGGGGAACTCCTACGAGCAGTACTTC
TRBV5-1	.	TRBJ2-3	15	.	CASSLAGTWVGTQYF	TGCGCCAGCAGCTTGGCCGGGACTTGGGTCGGTACGCAGTATTTT
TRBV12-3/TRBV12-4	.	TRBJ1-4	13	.	CASSLAYQEKLFF	TGTGCCAGCAGTTTAGCCTACCAAGAAAAACTGTTTTTT
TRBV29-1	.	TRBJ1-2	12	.	CSVDGVNYGYTF	TGCAGCGTGGACGGGGTTAACTATGGCTACACCTTC
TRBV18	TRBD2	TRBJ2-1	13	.	CASSIGTSNEQFF	TGTGCCAGCTCTATTGGGACTAGCAATGAGCAGTTCTTC
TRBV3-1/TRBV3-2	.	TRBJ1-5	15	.	CASSQAWGGNQPQHF	TGTGCCAGCAGCCAAGCGTGGGGAGGCAATCAGCCCCAGCATTTT
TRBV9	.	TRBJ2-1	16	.	CASSAQGLARNNEQFF	TGTGCCAGCAGCGCCCAAGGGCTAGCGAGGAACAATGAGCAGTTCTTC
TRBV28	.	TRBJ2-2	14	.	CASSGGSDTGELFF	TGTGCCAGCAGTGGAGGTAGCGACACCGGGGAGCTGTTTTTT
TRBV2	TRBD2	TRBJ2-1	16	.	CASSGPGTINYNEQFF	TGTGCCAGCAGTGGGCCCGGGACTATTAACTACAATGAGCAGTTCTTC
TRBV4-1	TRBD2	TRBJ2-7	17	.	CASSQTSGRLGSYEQYF	TGCGCCAGCAGCCAGACTAGCGGGAGATTGGGATCCTACGAGCAGTACTTC
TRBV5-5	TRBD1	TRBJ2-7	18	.	CASSYGQGTTLHLYEQYF	TGTGCCAGCAGCTATGGACAGGGAACAACGTTACACCTTTACGAGCAGTACTTC
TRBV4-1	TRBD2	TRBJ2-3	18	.	CASSRGLAGGFSTDTQYF	TGCGCCAGCAGCCGAGGACTAGCGGGAGGATTTAGCACAGATACGCAGTATTTT
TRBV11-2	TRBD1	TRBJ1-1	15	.	CASSPLQGANTEAFF	TGTGCCAGCAGCCCTCTCCAGGGGGCGAACACTGAAGCTTTCTTT
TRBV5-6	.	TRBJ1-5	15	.	CASSFGGGSNQPQHF	TGTGCCAGCAGCTTCGGTGGGGGCAGCAATCAGCCCCAGCATTTT
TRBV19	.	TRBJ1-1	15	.	CATSGGGAWSAEAFF	TGTGCCACCTCAGGAGGGGGGGCTTGGTCCGCTGAAGCTTTCTTT
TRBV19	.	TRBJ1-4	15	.	CASSRSGTTNEKLFF	TGTGCCAGTAGCAGATCGGGTACAACTAATGAAAAACTGTTTTTT
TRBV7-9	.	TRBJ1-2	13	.	CASSLGPGSGYTF	TGTGCCAGCAGCTTAGGACCAGGGTCTGGCTACACCTTC
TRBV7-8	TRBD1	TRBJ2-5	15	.	CASSATGAIQETQYF	TGTGCCAGCAGCGCGACAGGGGCCATACAAGAGACCCAGTACTTC
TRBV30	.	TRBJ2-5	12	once	CAWSPLQETQYF	TGTGCCTGGAGTCCCCTACAAGAGACCCAGTACTTC
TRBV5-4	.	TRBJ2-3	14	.	CASSFRGSTDTQYF	TGTGCCAGCAGCTTTAGGGGGAGCACAGATACGCAGTATTTT
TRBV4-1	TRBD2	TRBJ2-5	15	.	CASSLGLAAKETQYF	TGCGCCAGCAGCCTAGGACTAGCGGCGAAAGAGACCCAGTACTTC
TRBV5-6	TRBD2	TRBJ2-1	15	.	CASSLAGGVINEQFF	TGTGCCAGCAGCTTGGCCGGGGGGGTTATCAATGAGCAGTTCTTC
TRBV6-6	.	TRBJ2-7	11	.	CASSYSGEQYF	TGTGCCAGCAGTTATTCGGGGGAGCAGTACTTC
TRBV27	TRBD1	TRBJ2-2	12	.	CASRRQGGELFF	TGTGCCAGCAGGCGACAGGGCGGGGAGCTGTTTTTT
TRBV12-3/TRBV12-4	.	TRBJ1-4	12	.	CASSHTGGKLFF	TGTGCCAGCAGTCACACCGGGGGAAAACTGTTTTTT
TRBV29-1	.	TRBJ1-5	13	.	CSVLVDSNQPQHF	TGCAGCGTGCTAGTGGATAGCAATCAGCCCCAGCATTTT
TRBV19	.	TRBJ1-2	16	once	CASSIGRRQVHYGYTF	TGTGCCAGTAGTATAGGCCGAAGACAGGTCCACTATGGCTACACCTTC
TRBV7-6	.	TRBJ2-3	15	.	CASSLYAGVTDTQYF	TGTGCCAGCAGCTTATACGCAGGGGTCACAGATACGCAGTATTTT
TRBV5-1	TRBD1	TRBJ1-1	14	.	CASRGTGRNTEAFF	TGCGCCAGTCGGGGGACAGGGAGGAACACTGAAGCTTTCTTT
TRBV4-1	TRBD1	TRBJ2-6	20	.	CASSQEPWTGGVSGANVLTF	TGCGCCAGCAGCCAAGAACCCTGGACAGGGGGGGTCTCTGGGGCCAACGTCCTGACTTTC
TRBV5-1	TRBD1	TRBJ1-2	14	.	CASSWDRGRGGYTF	TGCGCCAGCAGCTGGGACAGGGGGCGTGGTGGCTACACCTTC
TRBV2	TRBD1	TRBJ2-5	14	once	CASSSQGAIETQYF	TGTGCCAGCAGCTCACAGGGGGCGATTGAGACCCAGTACTTC
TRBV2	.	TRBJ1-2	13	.	CASSVREAGLPTF	TGTGCCAGCAGTGTACGGGAAGCTGGACTTCCCACCTTC
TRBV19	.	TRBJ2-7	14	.	CASSIYGEPYEQYF	TGTGCCAGTAGTATATATGGGGAGCCCTACGAGCAGTACTTC
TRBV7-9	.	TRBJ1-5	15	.	CASSNGPGERQPQHF	TGTGCCAGCAGCAACGGCCCGGGGGAGCGTCAGCCCCAGCATTTT
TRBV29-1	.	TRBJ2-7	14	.	CSVEDRGGSMEQYF	TGCAGCGTTGAAGATAGGGGGGGATCCATGGAGCAGTACTTC
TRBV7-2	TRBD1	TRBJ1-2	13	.	CASSDRDAYGYTF	TGTGCCAGCAGCGACAGGGATGCCTATGGCTACACCTTC